This T cell receptor beta chain was captured in a study of cytomegalovirus exposure and HLA in healthy donors. Looking at the study overall: In an earlier analysis, approximately 120 million unique TCR beta sequences were found from 200 million or so T cells. Study-level results: Relative to the roughly 640-donor mean, N-insertions were reportedly fewer in an Asian-associated ancestry cluster in a later analysis.

Primers included in the PCR were 60 Vbeta and 13 Jbeta primers. Profiling relied on immunoSEQ multiplex PCR, and the TCRdb table lists in-frame clones only, not all of them. The sample yields about 180,000 clones, 70% to 80% seen once. Comments on this clone: Its antigen is currently unknown. The junction does not match germline at one end; this may be a read error.

Sequenced material: PBMCs. This TCR was recovered from a man aged 18-30 years in good health and CMV-seronegative.

CDR3 region: CGVEDHYFRSNTEAFF. The CDR3 DNA sequence: TGCGGCGTTGAAGACCACTACTTTCGGTCGAACACTGAAGCTTTCTTT. V and J are TRBV29-1 and TRBJ1-1, with unresolved D. CDR3 length: 16 residues. The germline gives CDR1 SQVTM, CDR2 ANQGSEA.